The source of this TCR beta chain is a study of blood T cell repertoires in COVID-19. About the research overall: Both acute and convalescent COVID-19 samples were obtained from the United States, Italy and Spain. PBMCs, B-cell-depleted T cells, or T cells provided the cDNA or gDNA that made up the material.

J was trimmed by 1 base and V by 4 bases; bases with no gene match: 4. The CDR3 has 14 residues. CDR1 and CDR2 from the germline V gene are SGHNT and YYREEE (reference sequence). Per the original methods: How many nucleated cells were present was estimated from reference gene primer amplification. Clones were read by immunoSEQ multiplex PCR, and TCRdb kept only the in-frame ones, dropping some. V and J calls and clone size are given by that table; D and trimming were obtained from the DNA. The sample contains 18,000 or so clones, about 81% of which appear only once. J is TRBJ2-5 and V is TRBV5-4; TRBD1 agrees at 7 bases. The sample taken for sequencing was peripheral blood. This clonotype was obtained from a man aged 35-49 years with active or convalescent COVID-19. CDR3 nucleotides: TGTGCCAGCAGCGGGACAGCCCTCCAAGAGACCCAGTACTTC. Amino acid sequence: CASSGTALQETQYF.